The 18 T cell receptor beta chains below were found in one sample sequenced in a study of PD-L1 blockade in urothelial cancer. Data came from immunoSEQ multiplex PCR; TCRdb stores just in-frame clones and leaves some out. The sample holds tens of thousands of clones, 80% to 95% seen once. This specimen was PBMCs, taken around atezolizumab (anti-PD-L1) treatment. Receptor source: a man in his 70s with urothelial cancer.

This rearrangement joins TRBV6-5 to TRBJ2-4; 8 nucleotides match TRBD1. CDR1 and CDR2 from the germline V gene are MNHEY and SVGAGI. Trimming cost V 6 bases and J 10 bases; bases outside gene matches: 5. The CDR3 spans 12 residues. The DNA for the CDR3 is TGTGCCAGCAGGGGGACAGGAGGAATTCAGTACTTC. Its translation: CASRGTGGIQYF.

The DNA for the CDR3 is TGCAGCGTTGGAGGGCTAGCGGGAGAACCGAACCCCTCTGGGGCCAACGTCCTGACTTTC. Translating gives CSVGGLAGEPNPSGANVLTF. This rearrangement joins TRBV29-1 to TRBJ2-6; TRBD2 matches at 10 bases. Germline loops: CDR1 SQVTM, CDR2 ANQGSEA. Losses at the gene ends were 4 bases for V and 0 bases for J; bases not matched to a gene: 15. The length of the CDR3 is 20 residues.

The gene calls are TRBV6-1 and TRBJ2-6, with 8 bases fitting TRBD1. V lost 4 bases to trimming and J lost 0 bases; unmatched junction nucleotides: 8. The V gene's germline CDR1 is MNHNS and CDR2 SASEGT. CDR3 size: 18 residues. For the CDR3, the DNA is TGTGCCAGCAGTGTGCTGCAGGGGGCGGCCTCTGGGGCCAACGTCCTGACTTTC. It yields the protein CASSVLQGAASGANVLTF.

The chain joins TRBV28 to TRBJ1-5; no clear D gene. The CDR3 extends over 14 amino acids. CDR1 MDHEN and CDR2 SYDVKM come from the germline V gene. Between the trimmed V and J ends, which lost 2 bases and 4 bases, there was a span of 9 bases. The CDR3 here is CASSLQTGNQPQHF. In DNA form, the CDR3 reads TGTGCCAGCAGTTTACAGACGGGGAATCAGCCCCAGCATTTT.

The chain is built from TRBV19 and TRBJ2-2, with 7 bases identical to TRBD1. V gave up 6 bases and J gave up 0 bases; unmatched junction bases: 4. The CDR3 contains 15 residues. CDR1 and CDR2 (germline): LNHDA, SQIVND (reference sequence). CDR3 sequence (DNA): TGTGCCAGTAGCATACAGGGGTCGAACACCGGGGAGCTGTTTTTT. Translation gives CASSIQGSNTGELFF. The full variable domain, with the rest looked up from reference TRBV19 and TRBJ2-2, is DGGITQSPKYLFRKEGQNVTLSCEQNLNHDAMYWYRQDPGQGLRLIYYSQIVNDFQKGDIAEGYSVSREKKESFPLTVTSAQKNPTAFYLCASSIQGSNTGELFFGEGSRLTVL.

This chain connects TRBV28 to TRBJ2-7, with 9 bases aligning to TRBD2. There are 16 residues in the CDR3. J gave up 2 bases and V 5 bases, and 10 bases lay outside the gene matches. Germline CDR1 reads MDHEN; CDR2 reads SYDVKM. The CDR3 DNA reads as TGTGCCAGCAGTCGCCCCGGGCTAGCGGGGACCTACGAGCAGTACTTC. It translates to CASSRPGLAGTYEQYF.

The chain recombines TRBV7-9 with TRBJ2-1, with 7 positions matching TRBD1. The CDR3 is 16 residues long. Trimming took 5 bases from V and 7 from J; bases not matched to a gene: 14. Per germline, CDR1 SEHNR and CDR2 FQNEAQ (reference sequence). CDR3 sequence (DNA): TGTGCCAGCAGCGCAGGATCCGGGACAGCCAGTAATGAGCAGTTCTTC. It codes for CASSAGSGTASNEQFF.

V gene TRBV12-5 combines with J gene TRBJ1-4, with 7 nucleotides matching TRBD1. Germline V gene data show CDR1 as LGHNT and CDR2 as FRNRAP. Unmatched junction bases numbered 11, after V lost 5 bases and J lost 8 bases. The length of the CDR3 is 15 residues. CDR3 residues: CASGPQGVVGEKLFF. As DNA, the CDR3 is TGTGCTAGTGGTCCTCAGGGGGTGGTGGGGGAAAAACTGTTTTTT.

The chain carries TRBV10-1 and TRBJ2-2, with a weak D call TRBD1 (6 bases). Trimming took 0 bases from V and 3 from J, leaving 11 bases between them. Per germline, CDR1 WNHNN and CDR2 SYGVQD (reference sequence). The CDR3 contains 16 residues. CDR3 bases: TGCGCCAGCAGTGAGTCGGGGGCAGGGGACACCGGGGAGCTGTTTTTT. This sequence encodes CASSESGAGDTGELFF.

The genes are TRBV12-5 and TRBJ2-7, with 10 bases that match TRBD1. After removal of 1 base from V and 5 bases from J, the junction contained 8 bases not matched to a gene. The CDR3 sequence is 16 residues long. Germline V lookup: CDR1 LGHNT, CDR2 FRNRAP. The CDR3 sequence: CASGLAPGQGIHEQYF. As DNA, the CDR3 is TGTGCTAGTGGTTTGGCCCCGGGACAGGGGATCCACGAGCAGTACTTC.

This chain joins TRBV2 and TRBJ1-5; a possible D gene is TRBD1 (6 bases). The V gene's germline CDR1 is SNHLY and CDR2 FYNNEI. V lost 4 bases to trimming and J lost 3 bases, with 10 bases between them. The CDR3 consists of 14 residues. CDR3 DNA sequence: TGTGCCAGCAGTGGACAGGAATACAATCAGCCCCAGCATTTT. Residues: CASSGQEYNQPQHF.

The CDR3: CASSISGTGMKGTEAFF. The DNA for the CDR3 is TGTGCCAGTAGTATATCAGGGACAGGGATGAAAGGCACTGAAGCTTTCTTT. This chain joins TRBV19 and TRBJ1-1, with 9 bases fitting TRBD1. CDR1 LNHDA and CDR2 SQIVND come from the germline V gene (reference sequence). V lost 2 bases to trimming and J lost 4 bases; unmatched junction nucleotides: 11. The CDR3 is 17 amino acids.

This clone was seen once. The chain's CDR3 is CASSLGRWGANTEAFF. The DNA for the CDR3 is TGTGCCAGTAGTTTAGGGCGGTGGGGCGCGAACACTGAAGCTTTCTTT. The chain employs TRBV19 and TRBJ1-1; possibly TRBD1 for D (5 bases). The germline V gene encodes CDR1 LNHDA and CDR2 SQIVND (reference sequence). Trimming removed 5 bases from V and 1 base from J, with 17 bases in between. The CDR3 has 16 amino acids.

The V call is TRBV9, the J call TRBJ2-1; weak D call: TRBD1 (6 bases). Germline V gene lookup returns CDR1 SGDLS and CDR2 YYNGEE. The CDR3 totals 14 residues. With 6 bases removed from V and 4 bases from J, the gap between germline ends came to 14 bases. The CDR3 loop is CASTSGTRYNEQFF. DNA of the CDR3: TGTGCCAGCACCTCCGGGACAAGATACAATGAGCAGTTCTTC.

The sample holds one count of this clone. The chain carries TRBV6-4 and TRBJ2-1, with TRBD2 identical over 13 bases. The germline V gene has CDR1 MRHNA and CDR2 SNTAGT. J was trimmed by 9 bases and V by 2 bases; bases with no gene match: 4. CDR3 size: 15 residues. The CDR3, as DNA: TGTGCCAGCAGTGACGGACTAGCGGGAGTGGGTGAGCAGTTCTTC. Translated, it gives CASSDGLAGVGEQFF.

The genes are TRBV7-9 and TRBJ1-3; 10 bases fit TRBD1. V was pared by 2 bases and J by 4 bases, with 5 bases of the junction left unmatched. The CDR3 length is 16 residues. The germline gives CDR1 SEHNR, CDR2 FQNEAQ (reference sequence). CDR3 sequence: CASSLLLGQGGNTIYF. CDR3 nucleotides: TGTGCCAGCAGCTTACTTCTGGGACAGGGGGGAAACACCATATATTTT.

The CDR3 protein is CASIVQYQETQYF. As DNA, the CDR3 is TGTGCCAGCATTGTCCAGTACCAAGAGACCCAGTACTTC. The chain carries TRBV6-1 and TRBJ2-5; D not resolved. Per the germline V gene, CDR1 is MNHNS and CDR2 is SASEGT. Trimming stripped 7 bases from V and 0 bases from J, with 9 bases between. There are 13 residues in the CDR3.

The V call is TRBV28, the J call TRBJ1-2; D unclear. CDR3 length: 12 residues. V lost 7 bases to trimming and J lost 3 bases, with 9 bases between them. Per the germline V gene, CDR1 is MDHEN and CDR2 is SYDVKM. The CDR3 DNA reads TGTGCCAGCAATCAGCGGGACTATGGCTACACCTTC. Its protein is CASNQRDYGYTF.